These T cell receptor beta chains were read from a single sample in a study of early T cells in non-severe SARS-CoV-2 infection. TCRdb reprocessed the 5' RACE reads with MiXCR, giving one entry per CDR3 protein. This sample has approximately 50,000 distinct CDR3 sequences, with around 13% found just once. Source material: whole blood. All receptors come from an adult who was a healthcare worker with PCR-confirmed SARS-CoV-2 infection or an uninfected control (not recorded which). Each CDR3 is given without its conserved first and last residue. Size tells how often a clone was seen (once, few, many) or the class of an expanded clone, and some rows leave it out.

clone size	V gene	CDR3 protein
NA	TRBV29-1	SAHKGYGYT
many	TRBV12-3/TRBV12-4	ASSFSPSNSPLH
many	TRBV3-1	ASSHLAAEQY
NA	TRBV28	ASSSSTTLDQF
many	TRBV5-1	ASTNPSGGGSNEQF
NA	TRBV20-1	SADMVMNTEAF
NA	TRBV7-9	ASSFGGSGANVLT
few	TRBV18	ASSPPNSRGNTEAF
NA	TRBV15	ATSREDRDGSPLH
few	TRBV7-9	ASRTTSGGTDTQY
few	TRBV3-1	ASSPLAATAYNEQF
many	TRBV5-1	ASSLTGEGSQPQH
NA	TRBV20-1	SASPGTVNEKLF
few	TRBV24-1	ATSAGGYGYT